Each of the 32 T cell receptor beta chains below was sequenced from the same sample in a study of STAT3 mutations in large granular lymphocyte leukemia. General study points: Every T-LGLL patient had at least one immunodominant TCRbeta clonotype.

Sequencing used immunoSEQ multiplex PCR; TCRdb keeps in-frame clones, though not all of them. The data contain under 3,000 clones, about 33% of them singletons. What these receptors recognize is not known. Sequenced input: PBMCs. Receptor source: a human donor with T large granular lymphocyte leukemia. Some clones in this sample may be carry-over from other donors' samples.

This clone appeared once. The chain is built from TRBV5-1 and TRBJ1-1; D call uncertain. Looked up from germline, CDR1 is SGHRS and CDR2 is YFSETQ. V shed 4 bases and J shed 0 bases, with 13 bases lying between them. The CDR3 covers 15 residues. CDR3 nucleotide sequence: TGCGCCAGCAGCCTCGGGCGGACGATGAACACTGAAGCTTTCTTT. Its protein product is CASSLGRTMNTEAFF.

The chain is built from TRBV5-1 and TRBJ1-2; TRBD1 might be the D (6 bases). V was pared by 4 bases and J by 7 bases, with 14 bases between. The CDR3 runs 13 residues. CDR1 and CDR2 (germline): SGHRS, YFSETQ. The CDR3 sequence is CASSPSGARGYTF. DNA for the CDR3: TGCGCCAGCAGCCCCTCGGGGGCCCGTGGCTACACCTTC. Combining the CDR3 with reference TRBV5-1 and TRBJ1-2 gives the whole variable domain KAGVTQTPRYLIKTRGQQVTLSCSPISGHRSVSWYQQTPGQGLQFLFEYFSETQRNKGNFPGRFSGRQFSNSRSEMNVSTLELGDSALYLCASSPSGARGYTFGSGTRLTVV.

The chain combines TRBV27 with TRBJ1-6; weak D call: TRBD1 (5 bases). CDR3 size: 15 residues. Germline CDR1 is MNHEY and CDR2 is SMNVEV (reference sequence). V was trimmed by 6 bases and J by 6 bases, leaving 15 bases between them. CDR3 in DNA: TGTGCCAGCAGCTACTGGGCAGGGAGTAATTCACCCCTCCACTTT. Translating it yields CASSYWAGSNSPLHF.

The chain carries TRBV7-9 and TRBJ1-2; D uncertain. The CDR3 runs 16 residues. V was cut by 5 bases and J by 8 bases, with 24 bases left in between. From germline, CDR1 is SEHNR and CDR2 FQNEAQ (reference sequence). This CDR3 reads CASSPFPSLAMRGYTF. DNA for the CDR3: TGTGCCAGCAGCCCCTTCCCATCCCTCGCTATGAGGGGCTACACCTTC.

The CDR3 bases are TGCGCCAGCAGCAGGACAGGGCGGTTTGAGGAGACCCAGTACTTC. As protein: CASSRTGRFEETQYF. This chain joins TRBV5-1 and TRBJ2-5, with 8 bases lining up with TRBD1. The junction had 10 bases not matched to a gene; V was cut back by 4 bases and J by 5 bases. Germline CDR1 is SGHRS and CDR2 is YFSETQ. This CDR3 has 15 residues.

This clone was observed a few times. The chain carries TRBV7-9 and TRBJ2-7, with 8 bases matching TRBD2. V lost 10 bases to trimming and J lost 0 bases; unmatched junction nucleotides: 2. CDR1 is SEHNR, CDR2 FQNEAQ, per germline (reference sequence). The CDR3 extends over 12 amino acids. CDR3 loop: CATAGDSYEQYF. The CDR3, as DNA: TGTGCCACAGCGGGGGACTCCTACGAGCAGTACTTC.

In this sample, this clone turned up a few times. CDR3 nucleotide sequence: TGTGCCAGCAGTTTGGGACAGGGTAGCAATCAGCCCCAGCATTTT. Encoded protein: CASSLGQGSNQPQHF. J is TRBJ1-5 and V is TRBV6-6; TRBD1 agrees at 9 bases. The CDR3 covers 15 residues. Germline CDR1 reads MNHNY; CDR2 reads SVGAGI (reference sequence). Germline trimming cut 4 bases from V and 0 bases from J; bases unmatched to any gene: 1.

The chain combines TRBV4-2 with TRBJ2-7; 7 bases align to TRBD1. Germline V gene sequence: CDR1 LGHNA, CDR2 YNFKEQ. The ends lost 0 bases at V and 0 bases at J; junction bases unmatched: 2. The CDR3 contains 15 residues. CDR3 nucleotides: TGTGCCAGCAGCCAAGAAGGGGACAGCTCCTACGAGCAGTACTTC. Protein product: CASSQEGDSSYEQYF.

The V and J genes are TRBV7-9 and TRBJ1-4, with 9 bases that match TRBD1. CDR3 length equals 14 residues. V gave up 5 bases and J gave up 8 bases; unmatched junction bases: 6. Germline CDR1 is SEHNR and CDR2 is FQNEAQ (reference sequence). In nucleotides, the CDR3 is TGTGCCAGCAGCCTCACAGGGGGCAGAGAAAAACTGTTTTTT. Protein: CASSLTGGREKLFF.

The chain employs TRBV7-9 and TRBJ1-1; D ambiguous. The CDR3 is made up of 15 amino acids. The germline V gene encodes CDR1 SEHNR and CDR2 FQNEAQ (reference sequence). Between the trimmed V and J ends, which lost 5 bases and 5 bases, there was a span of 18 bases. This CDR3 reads CASSPRAGVETEAFF. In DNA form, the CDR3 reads TGTGCCAGCAGCCCTCGGGCTGGAGTGGAGACTGAAGCTTTCTTT.

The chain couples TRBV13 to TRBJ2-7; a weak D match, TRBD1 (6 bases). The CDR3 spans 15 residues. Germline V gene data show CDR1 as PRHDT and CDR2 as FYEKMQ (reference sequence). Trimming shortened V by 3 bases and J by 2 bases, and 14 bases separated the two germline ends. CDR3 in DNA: TGTGCCAGCAGCTTGGTGGGGGCCCTCCCCTACGAGCAGTACTTC. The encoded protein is CASSLVGALPYEQYF.

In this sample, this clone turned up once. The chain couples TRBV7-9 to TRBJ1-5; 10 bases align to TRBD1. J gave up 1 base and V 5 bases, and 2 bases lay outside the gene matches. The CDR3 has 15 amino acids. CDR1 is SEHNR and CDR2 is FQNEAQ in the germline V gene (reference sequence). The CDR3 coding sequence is TGTGCCAGCAGCCGGACAGGGGGGAGCAATCAGCCCCAGCATTTT. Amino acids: CASSRTGGSNQPQHF. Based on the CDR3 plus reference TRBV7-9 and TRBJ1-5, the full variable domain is DTGVSQNPRHKITKRGQNVTFRCDPISEHNRLYWYRQTLGQGPEFLTYFQNEAQLEKSRLLSDRFSAERPKGSFSTLEIQRTEQGDSAMYLCASSRTGGSNQPQHFGDGTRLSIL.

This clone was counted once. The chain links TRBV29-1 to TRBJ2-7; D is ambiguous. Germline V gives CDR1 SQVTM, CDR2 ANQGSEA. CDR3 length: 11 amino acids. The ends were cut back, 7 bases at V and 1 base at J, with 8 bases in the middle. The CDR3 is CSGVLSYEQYF. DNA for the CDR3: TGCAGCGGAGTCTTATCCTACGAGCAGTACTTC.

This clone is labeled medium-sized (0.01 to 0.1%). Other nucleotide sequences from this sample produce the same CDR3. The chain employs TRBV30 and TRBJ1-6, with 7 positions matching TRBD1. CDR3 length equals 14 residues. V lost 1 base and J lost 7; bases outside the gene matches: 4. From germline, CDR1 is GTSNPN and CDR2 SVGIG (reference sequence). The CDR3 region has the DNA TGTGCCTGGAGTGCCGGACAGGACAATTCACCCCTCCACTTT. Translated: CAWSAGQDNSPLHF.

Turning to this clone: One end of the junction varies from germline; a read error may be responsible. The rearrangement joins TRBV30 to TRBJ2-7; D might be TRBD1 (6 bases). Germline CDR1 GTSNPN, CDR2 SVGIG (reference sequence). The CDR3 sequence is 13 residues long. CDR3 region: CAWSRPGRQGMNF. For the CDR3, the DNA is TGTGCCTGGAGCCGACCTGGCAGGCAGGGGATGAACTTC. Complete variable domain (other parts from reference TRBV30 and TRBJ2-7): SQTIHQWPATLVQPVGSPLSLECTVEGTSNPNLYWYRQAAGRGLQLLFYSVGIGQISSEVPQNLSASRPQDRQFILSSKKLLLSDSGFYLCAWSRPGRQGMNFGPGTRLTVT.

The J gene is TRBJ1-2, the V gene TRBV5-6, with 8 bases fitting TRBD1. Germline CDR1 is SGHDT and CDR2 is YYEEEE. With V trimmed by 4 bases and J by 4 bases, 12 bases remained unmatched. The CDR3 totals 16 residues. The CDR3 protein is CASSTLQGDPFYGYTF. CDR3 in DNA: TGTGCCAGCAGCACTTTACAGGGGGATCCTTTCTATGGCTACACCTTC.

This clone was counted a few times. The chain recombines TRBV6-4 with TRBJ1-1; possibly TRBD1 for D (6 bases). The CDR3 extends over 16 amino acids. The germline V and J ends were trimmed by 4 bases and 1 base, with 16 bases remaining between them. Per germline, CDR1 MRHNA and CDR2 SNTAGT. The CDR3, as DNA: TGTGCCAGCAGTGGCTCAGCCCGGGGGCCGAACACTGAAGCTTTCTTT. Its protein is CASSGSARGPNTEAFF.

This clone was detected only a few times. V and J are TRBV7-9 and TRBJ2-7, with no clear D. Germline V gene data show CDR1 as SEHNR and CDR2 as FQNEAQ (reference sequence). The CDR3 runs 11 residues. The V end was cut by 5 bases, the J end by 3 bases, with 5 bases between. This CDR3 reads CASSPLYEQYF. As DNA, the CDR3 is TGTGCCAGCAGCCCCCTCTACGAGCAGTACTTC. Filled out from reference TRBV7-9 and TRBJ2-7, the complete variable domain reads DTGVSQNPRHKITKRGQNVTFRCDPISEHNRLYWYRQTLGQGPEFLTYFQNEAQLEKSRLLSDRFSAERPKGSFSTLEIQRTEQGDSAMYLCASSPLYEQYFGPGTRLTVT.

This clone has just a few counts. Here the CDR3 reads CASSFTNSEQYF. As DNA, the CDR3 is TGCGCCAGCAGCTTTACTAACAGCGAGCAGTACTTC. This sequence joins TRBV5-1 and TRBJ2-7; D gene unclear. Looked up from germline, CDR1 is SGHRS and CDR2 is YFSETQ. CDR3 length: 12 residues. The V end was cut by 2 bases, the J end by 6 bases, with 9 bases between.

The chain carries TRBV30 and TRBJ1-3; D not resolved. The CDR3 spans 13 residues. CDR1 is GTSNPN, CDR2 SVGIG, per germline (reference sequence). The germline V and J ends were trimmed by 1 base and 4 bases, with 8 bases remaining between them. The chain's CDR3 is CAWSGVAGNTIYF. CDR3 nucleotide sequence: TGTGCCTGGAGTGGGGTCGCGGGAAACACCATATATTTT.

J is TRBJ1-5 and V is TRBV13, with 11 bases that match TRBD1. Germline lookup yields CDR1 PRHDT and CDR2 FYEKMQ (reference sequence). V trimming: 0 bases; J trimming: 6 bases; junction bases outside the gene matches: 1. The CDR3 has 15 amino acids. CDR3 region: CASSLGDRGRQPQHF. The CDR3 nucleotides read TGTGCCAGCAGCTTAGGGGACAGGGGGCGTCAGCCCCAGCATTTT.

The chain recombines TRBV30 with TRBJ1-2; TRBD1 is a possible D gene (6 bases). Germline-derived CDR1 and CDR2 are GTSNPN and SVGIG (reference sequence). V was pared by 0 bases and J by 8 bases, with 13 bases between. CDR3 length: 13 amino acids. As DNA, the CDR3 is TGTGCCTGGAGTGTACAGGGATCGGGAGGCTACACCTTC. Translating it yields CAWSVQGSGGYTF.

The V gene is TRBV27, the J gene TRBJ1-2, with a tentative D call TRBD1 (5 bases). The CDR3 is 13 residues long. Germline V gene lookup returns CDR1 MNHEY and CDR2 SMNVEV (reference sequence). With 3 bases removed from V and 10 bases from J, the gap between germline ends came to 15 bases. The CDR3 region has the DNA TGTGCCAGCAGTTTTCGGGACGGCCGGACCTACACCTTC. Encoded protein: CASSFRDGRTYTF.

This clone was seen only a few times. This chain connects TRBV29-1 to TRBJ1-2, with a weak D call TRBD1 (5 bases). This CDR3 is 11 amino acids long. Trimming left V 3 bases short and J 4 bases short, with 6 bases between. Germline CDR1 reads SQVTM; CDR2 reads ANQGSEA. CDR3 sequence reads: CSVDDSYGYTF. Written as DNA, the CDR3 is TGCAGCGTTGACGACAGCTATGGCTACACCTTC.

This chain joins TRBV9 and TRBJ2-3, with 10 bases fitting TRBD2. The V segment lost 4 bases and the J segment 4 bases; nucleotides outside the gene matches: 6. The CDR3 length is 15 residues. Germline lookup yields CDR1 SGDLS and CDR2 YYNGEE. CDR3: CASSLRTSGADTQYF. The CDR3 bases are TGTGCCAGCAGCCTTAGGACTAGCGGAGCAGATACGCAGTATTTT.

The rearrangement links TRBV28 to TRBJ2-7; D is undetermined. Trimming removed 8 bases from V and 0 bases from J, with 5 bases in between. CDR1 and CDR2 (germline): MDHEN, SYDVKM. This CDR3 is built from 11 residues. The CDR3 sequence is CASRSSYEQYF. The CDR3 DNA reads TGTGCCAGCCGGAGCTCCTACGAGCAGTACTTC.

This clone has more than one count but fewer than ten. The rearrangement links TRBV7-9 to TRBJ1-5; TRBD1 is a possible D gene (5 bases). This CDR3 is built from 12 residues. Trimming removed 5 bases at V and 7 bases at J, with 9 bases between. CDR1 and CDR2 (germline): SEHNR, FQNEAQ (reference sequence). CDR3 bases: TGTGCCAGCAGCCGGGGGGAACAGCCCCAGCATTTT. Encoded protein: CASSRGEQPQHF.

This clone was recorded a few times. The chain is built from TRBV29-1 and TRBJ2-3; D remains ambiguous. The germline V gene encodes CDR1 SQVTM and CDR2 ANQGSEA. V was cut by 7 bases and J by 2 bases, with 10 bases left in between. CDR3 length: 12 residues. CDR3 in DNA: TGCAGCGGTCGCTCAGACACAGATACGCAGTATTTT. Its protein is CSGRSDTDTQYF.

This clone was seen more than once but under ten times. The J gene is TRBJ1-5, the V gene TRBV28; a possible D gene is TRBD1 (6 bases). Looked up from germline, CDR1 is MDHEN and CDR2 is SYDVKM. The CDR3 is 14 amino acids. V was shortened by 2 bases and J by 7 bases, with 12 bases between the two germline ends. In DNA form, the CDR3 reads TGTGCCAGCAGTTTACGGGGGGCCAGACAGCCCCAGCATTTT. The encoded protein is CASSLRGARQPQHF.

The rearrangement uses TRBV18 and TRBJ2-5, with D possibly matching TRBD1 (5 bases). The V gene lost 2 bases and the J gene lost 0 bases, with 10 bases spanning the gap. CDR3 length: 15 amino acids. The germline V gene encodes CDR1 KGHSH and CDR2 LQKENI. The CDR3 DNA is TGTGCCAGCTCACCATCTAGGGGCTACCAAGAGACCCAGTACTTC. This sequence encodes CASSPSRGYQETQYF.

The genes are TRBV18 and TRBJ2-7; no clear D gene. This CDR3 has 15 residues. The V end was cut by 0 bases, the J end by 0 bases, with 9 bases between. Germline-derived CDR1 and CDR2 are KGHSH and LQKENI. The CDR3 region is CASSPPGRSSYEQYF. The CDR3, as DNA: TGTGCCAGCTCACCACCAGGCAGAAGCTCCTACGAGCAGTACTTC.

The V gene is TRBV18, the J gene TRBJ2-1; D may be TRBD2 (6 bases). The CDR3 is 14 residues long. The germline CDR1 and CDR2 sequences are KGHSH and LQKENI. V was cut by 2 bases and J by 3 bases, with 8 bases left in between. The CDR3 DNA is TGTGCCAGCTCACCAATGGGAGGCTACAATGAGCAGTTCTTC. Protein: CASSPMGGYNEQFF.